These 26 T cell receptor beta chains originate from one sample sequenced in a study of identical twins. Using its own MiXCR run on the 5' RACE reads, TCRdb lists one record per CDR3 protein. The sample holds approximately 230,000 distinct CDR3 sequences, 5.5% to 7.5% seen once. In addition, the sample was reused for a study of T cells expressing NK-cell markers.

The sequencing input was CD8+ T cells sorted from blood. Receptor source: a woman under 30 in good health.

The chain links TRBV9 to TRBJ2-1; D is perhaps TRBD2 (6 bases). The ends were cut back, 2 bases at V and 4 bases at J, with 10 bases in the middle. CDR1 and CDR2 from the germline V gene are SGDLS and YYNGEE. This CDR3 has 14 amino acids. CDR3 DNA: TGTGCCAGCAGCGTTAGCGGAAGTTACAATGAGCAGTTCTTC. This gives the protein CASSVSGSYNEQFF.

This clonotype was seen at least ten times. The chain couples TRBV27 to TRBJ1-5, with 9 bases identical to TRBD1. This CDR3 region has 16 residues. Germline V gene lookup returns CDR1 MNHEY and CDR2 SMNVEV (reference sequence). Trimming cost V 4 bases and J 5 bases; bases outside gene matches: 9. Here the CDR3 DNA reads TGTGCCAGCAGTTCCCTAAAGGACAGGGGTTATCAGCCCCAGCATTTT. Residues: CASSSLKDRGYQPQHF.

There are a few counts of this clonotype. The chain uses TRBV12-3 or TRBV12-4 and TRBJ2-1; no definite D call. The germline V and J ends were trimmed by 4 bases and 0 bases, with 7 bases remaining between them. The CDR3 runs to 14 residues. DNA for the CDR3: TGTGCCAGCAGTTCCTGGAGCTCCTACAATGAGCAGTTCTTC. Its protein product is CASSSWSSYNEQFF.

This chain joins TRBV30 and TRBJ2-7, with D possibly matching TRBD1 (6 bases). The CDR3 has 19 amino acids. In germline, CDR1 is GTSNPN, CDR2 SVGIG (reference sequence). Deletions cut 6 bases from V and 3 bases from J, with 33 bases between. Here the CDR3 reads CACTQQPNYIDRSGYEQYF. The CDR3 DNA follows: TGTGCCTGCACCCAGCAGCCGAATTACATAGACAGGAGCGGCTACGAGCAGTACTTC.

This clonotype was picked up many times. J is TRBJ2-7 and V is TRBV10-3, with 9 nucleotides matching TRBD2. This CDR3 spans 14 amino acids. V lost 3 bases, J lost 3 bases, and 3 bases stayed unmatched. Germline CDR1 ENHRY, CDR2 SYGVKD. This CDR3 is CAISEAGGLYEQYF. In nucleotides, the CDR3 is TGTGCCATCAGTGAAGCGGGAGGTCTCTACGAGCAGTACTTC.

The rearrangement links TRBV4-1 to TRBJ1-1; D ambiguous. The CDR3 runs to 14 residues. V was cut by 4 bases and J by 2 bases, with 11 bases left in between. In germline, CDR1 is MGHRA, CDR2 YSYEKL. The CDR3 nucleotides are TGCGCCAGCAGCCGGGAGGACCCCAACACTGAAGCTTTCTTT. As protein: CASSREDPNTEAFF.

The chain joins TRBV11-2 to TRBJ2-1; 9 nucleotides align to TRBD2. This CDR3 spans 15 amino acids. CDR1 is SGHAT, CDR2 FQNNGV, per germline. Trimming took 6 bases from V and 6 from J; bases not matched to a gene: 9. CDR3 in DNA: TGTGCCAGCAGTCCGATGTCACTAGCGGGCAATGAGCAGTTCTTC. Translating it yields CASSPMSLAGNEQFF.

This clonotype was found a few times. The chain recombines TRBV6-2 or TRBV6-3 with TRBJ2-1; a possible D gene is TRBD2 (6 bases). The V end lost 0 bases, the J end lost 14 bases, and 14 bases lay between the germline ends. This CDR3 has 13 amino acids. CDR1 and CDR2 (germline): MNHEY, SVGEGT. CDR3 DNA sequence: TGTGCCAGCAGTTACTCGTTGTCGGGGGAGAAGTTCTTC. It specifies CASSYSLSGEKFF.

This clonotype was counted a few times. The chain's CDR3 is CASSVRDSSYNEQFF. The CDR3 nucleotides read TGTGCCAGCAGCGTGAGAGACAGCAGTTACAATGAGCAGTTCTTC. The V call is TRBV9, the J call TRBJ2-1, with D possibly matching TRBD1 (5 bases). The germline V and J ends were trimmed by 2 bases and 4 bases, with 13 bases remaining between them. Germline V CDR1 and CDR2: SGDLS, YYNGEE. This CDR3 spans 15 amino acids.

There are many counts of this clonotype. The chain couples TRBV15 to TRBJ2-2, with a possible D match to TRBD2 (7 bases). The V gene's germline CDR1 is LNHNV and CDR2 YYDKDF (reference sequence). The V gene lost 3 bases and the J gene lost 2 bases, with 13 bases spanning the gap. The CDR3 covers 16 residues. CDR3 coding DNA: TGTGCCACCAGCAGCCGGGGGGCCCCTAACACCGGGGAGCTGTTTTTT. The encoded protein is CATSSRGAPNTGELFF.

This clonotype was picked up a small number of times. This rearrangement joins TRBV7-9 to TRBJ1-2; TRBD1 agrees at 8 bases. Per germline, CDR1 SEHNR and CDR2 FQNEAQ (reference sequence). CDR3 length equals 14 residues. V lost 6 bases, J lost 4 bases, and 7 bases stayed unmatched. In nucleotides, the CDR3 is TGTGCCAGCAGGACGACAGGGGTAGGCTATGGCTACACCTTC. Its protein is CASRTTGVGYGYTF.

The chain joins TRBV6-5 to TRBJ2-5; 11 bases are a match to TRBD2. The germline V gene has CDR1 MNHEY and CDR2 SVGAGI. J gave up 5 bases and V 4 bases, and 6 bases lay outside the gene matches. The CDR3 totals 15 residues. CDR3 sequence reads: CASSSSSGGWETQYF. The CDR3 DNA follows: TGTGCCAGCAGTTCATCTAGCGGGGGGTGGGAGACCCAGTACTTC.

This clonotype was seen only a few times. The chain carries TRBV19 and TRBJ2-5; the D gene is possibly TRBD2 (5 bases). The germline V gene has CDR1 LNHDA and CDR2 SQIVND (reference sequence). The V end was cut by 5 bases, the J end by 6 bases, with 22 bases between. This CDR3 spans 16 amino acids. The CDR3 reads CASSDPLRTRGKTQYF. DNA for the CDR3: TGTGCCAGTAGTGATCCCTTAAGGACCCGGGGAAAGACCCAGTACTTC. The complete variable domain, with remaining parts taken from reference TRBV19 and TRBJ2-5, reads DGGITQSPKYLFRKEGQNVTLSCEQNLNHDAMYWYRQDPGQGLRLIYYSQIVNDFQKGDIAEGYSVSREKKESFPLTVTSAQKNPTAFYLCASSDPLRTRGKTQYFGPGTRLLVL.

This clonotype has more than one count but fewer than ten. CDR3 protein: CASSESTGTADSPLHF. CDR3 DNA sequence: TGCGCCAGCAGCGAATCAACCGGGACAGCCGATTCACCCCTCCACTTT. This chain joins TRBV5-1 and TRBJ1-6, with 7 bases aligning to TRBD1. The germline gives CDR1 SGHRS, CDR2 YFSETQ. V lost 4 bases and J lost 8; bases outside the gene matches: 12. The CDR3 runs 16 residues.

This clonotype was recorded a few times. The CDR3 DNA follows: TGTGCCGGGGCGGAGTACACCAATGAAAAACTGTTTTTT. This sequence encodes CAGAEYTNEKLFF. The chain carries TRBV2 and TRBJ1-4, with D possibly TRBD1 on 5 matching bases. Per germline, CDR1 SNHLY and CDR2 FYNNEI. This CDR3 is built from 13 residues. V gave up 11 bases and J gave up 5 bases, with 15 bases separating them.

V usage is TRBV12-5 and J usage is TRBJ2-2, with 9 bases matching TRBD1. Germline CDR1 and CDR2: LGHNT and FRNRAP. The CDR3 covers 16 residues. The ends lost 4 bases at V and 6 bases at J; junction bases unmatched: 9. The CDR3: CASGSLGQGISGELFF. Here the CDR3 DNA reads TGTGCTAGTGGTTCCTTAGGACAGGGGATCTCCGGGGAGCTGTTTTTT.

This CDR3 is CAWSGVGGEQYF. The CDR3 region has the DNA TGTGCCTGGAGCGGGGTGGGGGGCGAGCAGTACTTC. The J gene is TRBJ2-7, the V gene TRBV30; possible D gene TRBD2, 6 bases. The germline V and J ends were trimmed by 3 bases and 6 bases, with 12 bases remaining between them. CDR3 length: 12 amino acids. CDR1 and CDR2 from the germline V gene are GTSNPN and SVGIG (reference sequence).

This chain connects TRBV9 to TRBJ2-7, with 7 bases aligning to TRBD2. Germline V lookup: CDR1 SGDLS, CDR2 YYNGEE. The J segment lost 2 bases and the V segment lost 10 bases, leaving 12 bases of the junction unmatched. CDR3 length equals 14 residues. The CDR3 DNA reads as TGTGCCGTCAAGGGGCGGGAGAAGGCCTACGAGCAGTACTTC. The encoded protein is CAVKGREKAYEQYF. The variable domain in full, completed from reference TRBV9 and TRBJ2-7, reads DSGVTQTPKHLITATGQRVTLRCSPRSGDLSVYWYQQSLDQGLQFLIQYYNGEERAKGNILERFSAQQFPDLHSELNLSSLELGDSALYFCAVKGREKAYEQYFGPGTRLTVT.

This clonotype has only a few counts. The genes are TRBV7-8 and TRBJ2-3; D assignment may be TRBD1 or TRBD2 (5 bases each). The germline CDR1 and CDR2 sequences are SGHVS and FQNEAQ. This CDR3 has 14 residues. Trimming pared 5 bases from V and 4 bases from J, leaving 13 bases between. The CDR3 region is CASSLGPVPDTQYF. The CDR3 nucleotides are TGTGCCAGCAGCCTGGGACCCGTTCCAGATACGCAGTATTTT.

There are many counts of this clonotype. The chain uses TRBV18 and TRBJ2-4, with a tentative D call TRBD2 (6 bases). The CDR3 sequence is 16 residues long. In germline, CDR1 is KGHSH, CDR2 LQKENI. Trimming pared 3 bases from V and 0 bases from J, leaving 12 bases between. The CDR3, as DNA: TGTGCCAGCTCACCCCCGGAGGGGCTAGCCAAAAACATTCAGTACTTC. Translating it yields CASSPPEGLAKNIQYF.

This clonotype has just a few counts. This chain connects TRBV11-2 to TRBJ2-7; 10 nucleotides line up with TRBD2. J lost 6 bases, V lost 6 bases, and 11 bases had no gene match. This CDR3 is 15 amino acids long. CDR1 is SGHAT, CDR2 FQNNGV, per germline. The CDR3 sequence is CASSQDPLAGFEQYF. The CDR3 DNA reads TGTGCCAGCAGTCAAGATCCACTAGCGGGGTTCGAGCAGTACTTC.

V and J are TRBV6-1 and TRBJ1-1; 12 bases fit TRBD1. Germline CDR1 and CDR2: MNHNS and SASEGT. This CDR3 spans 14 amino acids. V lost 6 bases to trimming and J lost 3 bases; unmatched junction nucleotides: 2. As DNA, the CDR3 is TGTGCCAGCAGGGGGACAGGGGGCCACACTGAAGCTTTCTTT. Translating gives CASRGTGGHTEAFF.

Notes on this clonotype: Compared with germline, one end of the junction differs, possibly owing to a read error. The chain has TRBV10-3 and TRBJ2-3; 9 nucleotides line up with TRBD1. The CDR3 runs to 16 residues. Germline CDR1 ENHRY, CDR2 SYGVKD. The CDR3 loop is CPISARQGGSTDTQYF. CDR3 bases: TGTCCCATCAGTGCTCGACAGGGGGGAAGCACAGATACGCAGTATTTT.

This clonotype was picked up a small number of times. The V and J genes are TRBV28 and TRBJ2-5; D remains ambiguous. V gave up 3 bases and J gave up 2 bases, with 7 bases separating them. The germline V gene has CDR1 MDHEN and CDR2 SYDVKM. The CDR3 extends over 13 amino acids. CDR3 protein: CASSFPRQETQYF. DNA for the CDR3: TGTGCCAGCAGTTTCCCCAGGCAAGAGACCCAGTACTTC.

This clonotype was found many times. The rearrangement links TRBV6-2 or TRBV6-3 to TRBJ1-5; no clear D gene. Trimming removed 5 bases at V and 3 bases at J, with 8 bases between. Germline CDR1 and CDR2: MNHEY and SVGEGT. The CDR3 runs to 13 residues. The CDR3, as DNA: TGTGCCAGCAGTCGGACGGACAATCAGCCCCAGCATTTT. It codes for CASSRTDNQPQHF.

The table lists this clonotype with a few counts. The chain uses TRBV24-1 and TRBJ2-7; 14 bases match TRBD2. Germline CDR1 KGHDR, CDR2 SFDVKD. V gave up 3 bases and J gave up 7 bases; unmatched junction bases: 4. The length of the CDR3 is 15 residues. The DNA for the CDR3 is TGTGCCACCAGTGATGGGACTAGCGGGAGAGAGGAGCAGTACTTC. It yields the protein CATSDGTSGREEQYF.